The rows below give T cell receptor beta chains drawn from one sample of a study of shared T cell receptors in the human thymus. Generated by immunoSEQ multiplex PCR, the TCRdb table keeps only in-frame clones and is missing some. The sample carries roughly 410,000 clones, approximately 95% recorded once. The specimen was thymocytes. Source of these receptors: a human donor. CDR3s include the opening cysteine and the closing phenylalanine or tryptophan. The D gene is left open where the match is weak. Some rows mark clone size as missing; the rest say once, few, many or name a class of expanded clone.

v_gene	d_gene	abundance	j_gene	CDR3nt	CDR3aa
TRBV5-1	NA	NA	TRBJ2-7	TGCGCCAGCAGCTTCCGACCCTACTACGAGCAGTACTTC	CASSFRPYYEQYF
TRBV10-3	NA	NA	TRBJ1-2	TGTGCCATCAAGGGTGCGCTCAGCTACACCTTC	CAIKGALSYTF
TRBV14	NA	few	TRBJ1-1	TGTGCCAGCAGCCATGGTGGACACAGGAGGGACACTGAAGCTTTCTTT	CASSHGGHRRDTEAFF
TRBV6-1	NA	NA	TRBJ2-7	TGTGCCAGCAGACCGCCTCCCTTATACGAGCAGTACTTC	CASRPPPLYEQYF
TRBV13	TRBD2	once	TRBJ2-7	TGTGCCAGCAGCTTGGAGCGGGATTTCCACGAGCAGTACTTC	CASSLERDFHEQYF
TRBV6-5	NA	NA	TRBJ2-7	TGTGCCAGCAGTTACTCGGATAGCCCGAGCTCCTACGAGCAGTACTTC	CASSYSDSPSSYEQYF
TRBV28	NA	NA	TRBJ2-1	TGTGCCAGCAGTTTAGACAGGTCCTACAATGAGCAGTTCTTC	CASSLDRSYNEQFF
TRBV7-9	TRBD2	NA	TRBJ2-1	TGTGCCAGCAGCGCCGCAAGACTAGCGGGATTCGACTCCCACAATGAGCAGTTCTTC	CASSAARLAGFDSHNEQFF
TRBV25-1	NA	once	TRBJ1-1	TGTGCCAGCAGTGAATTTTGGGTCAGGGGGAACACTGAAGCTTTCTTT	CASSEFWVRGNTEAFF
TRBV27	TRBD2	NA	TRBJ2-7	TGTGCCAGCAGTCCCAACCCAGCGGGGCTCGGCTTCGACGAGCAGTACTTC	CASSPNPAGLGFDEQYF
TRBV27	NA	NA	TRBJ1-4	TGTGCCAGCAGTTTCGGACCTCAGAACTCACTCGGCCCGACAGCAACTAATGAAAAACTGTTTTTT	CASSFGPQNSLGPTATNEKLFF
TRBV7-8	NA	NA	TRBJ1-5	TGTGCCAGCAGCTCCCACTACAGGGAGAATCAGCCCCAGCATTTT	CASSSHYRENQPQHF
TRBV6-6	TRBD2	NA	TRBJ2-3	TGTGCCAGCAGCCCCAGACTAGCGGATTCCACAGATACGCAGTATTTT	CASSPRLADSTDTQYF
TRBV11-3	TRBD2	NA	TRBJ2-1	TGTGCCAGCAGCTTAGGAGGGACTAGCGGTTACAATGAGCAGTTCTTC	CASSLGGTSGYNEQFF
TRBV9	NA	NA	TRBJ1-2	TGTGCCAGCAGCGTAAGTATTGGAGACAGGCTGAATAACTATGGCTACACCTTC	CASSVSIGDRLNNYGYTF
TRBV7-2	NA	NA	TRBJ2-2	TGTGCCAGCAGCTTAGTAGGTCAGGGATCGAACACCGGGGAGCTGTTTTTT	CASSLVGQGSNTGELFF
TRBV27	NA	NA	TRBJ2-7	TGTGCCAGCTTAACCTACGAGCAGTACTTC	CASLTYEQYF
TRBV27	TRBD1	NA	TRBJ2-7	TGTGCCAGCATGAGAAGGACAGGGGGCGACGAGCAGTACTTC	CASMRRTGGDEQYF
TRBV18	NA	NA	TRBJ2-1	TGTGCCAGCTCACCCTGCGACAGGGAGGGATACAATGAGCAGTTCTTC	CASSPCDREGYNEQFF
TRBV7-2	TRBD2	once	TRBJ2-7	TGTGCCAGCAGCCCATCTAGCGGCCCCTACGAGCAGTACTTC	CASSPSSGPYEQYF
TRBV7-9	TRBD1	once	TRBJ1-4	TGTGCCAGCAGTCCCTCGAGAGGGGGCGTTGATGAAAAACTGTTTTTT	CASSPSRGGVDEKLFF